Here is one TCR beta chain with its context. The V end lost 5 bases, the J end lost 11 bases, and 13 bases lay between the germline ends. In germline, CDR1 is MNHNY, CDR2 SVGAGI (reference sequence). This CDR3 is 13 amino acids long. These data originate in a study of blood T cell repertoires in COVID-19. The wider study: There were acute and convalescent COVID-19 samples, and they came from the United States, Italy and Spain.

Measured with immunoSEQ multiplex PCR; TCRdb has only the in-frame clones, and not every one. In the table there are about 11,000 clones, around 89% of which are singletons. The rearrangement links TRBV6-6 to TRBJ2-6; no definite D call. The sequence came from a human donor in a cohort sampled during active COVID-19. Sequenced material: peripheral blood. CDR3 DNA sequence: TGTGCCAGCAGTCCAGGTGAATGGCACGTCCTGACTTTC. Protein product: CASSPGEWHVLTF.